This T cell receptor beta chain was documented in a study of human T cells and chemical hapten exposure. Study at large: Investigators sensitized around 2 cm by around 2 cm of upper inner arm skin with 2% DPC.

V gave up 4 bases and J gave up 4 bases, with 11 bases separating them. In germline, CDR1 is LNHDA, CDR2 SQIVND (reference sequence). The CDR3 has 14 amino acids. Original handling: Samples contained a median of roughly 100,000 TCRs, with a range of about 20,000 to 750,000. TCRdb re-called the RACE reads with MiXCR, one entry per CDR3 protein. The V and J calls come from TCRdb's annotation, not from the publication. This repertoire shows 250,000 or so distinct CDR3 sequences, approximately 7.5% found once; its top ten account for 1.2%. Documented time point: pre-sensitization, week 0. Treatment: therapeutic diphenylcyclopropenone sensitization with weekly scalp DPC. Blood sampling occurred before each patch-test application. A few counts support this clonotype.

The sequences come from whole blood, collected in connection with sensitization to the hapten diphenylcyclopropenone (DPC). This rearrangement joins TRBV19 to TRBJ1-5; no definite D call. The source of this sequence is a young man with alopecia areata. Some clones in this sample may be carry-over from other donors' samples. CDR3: CASSNQDPNQPQHF. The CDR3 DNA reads TGTGCCAGTAGTAACCAGGACCCTAATCAGCCCCAGCATTTT.